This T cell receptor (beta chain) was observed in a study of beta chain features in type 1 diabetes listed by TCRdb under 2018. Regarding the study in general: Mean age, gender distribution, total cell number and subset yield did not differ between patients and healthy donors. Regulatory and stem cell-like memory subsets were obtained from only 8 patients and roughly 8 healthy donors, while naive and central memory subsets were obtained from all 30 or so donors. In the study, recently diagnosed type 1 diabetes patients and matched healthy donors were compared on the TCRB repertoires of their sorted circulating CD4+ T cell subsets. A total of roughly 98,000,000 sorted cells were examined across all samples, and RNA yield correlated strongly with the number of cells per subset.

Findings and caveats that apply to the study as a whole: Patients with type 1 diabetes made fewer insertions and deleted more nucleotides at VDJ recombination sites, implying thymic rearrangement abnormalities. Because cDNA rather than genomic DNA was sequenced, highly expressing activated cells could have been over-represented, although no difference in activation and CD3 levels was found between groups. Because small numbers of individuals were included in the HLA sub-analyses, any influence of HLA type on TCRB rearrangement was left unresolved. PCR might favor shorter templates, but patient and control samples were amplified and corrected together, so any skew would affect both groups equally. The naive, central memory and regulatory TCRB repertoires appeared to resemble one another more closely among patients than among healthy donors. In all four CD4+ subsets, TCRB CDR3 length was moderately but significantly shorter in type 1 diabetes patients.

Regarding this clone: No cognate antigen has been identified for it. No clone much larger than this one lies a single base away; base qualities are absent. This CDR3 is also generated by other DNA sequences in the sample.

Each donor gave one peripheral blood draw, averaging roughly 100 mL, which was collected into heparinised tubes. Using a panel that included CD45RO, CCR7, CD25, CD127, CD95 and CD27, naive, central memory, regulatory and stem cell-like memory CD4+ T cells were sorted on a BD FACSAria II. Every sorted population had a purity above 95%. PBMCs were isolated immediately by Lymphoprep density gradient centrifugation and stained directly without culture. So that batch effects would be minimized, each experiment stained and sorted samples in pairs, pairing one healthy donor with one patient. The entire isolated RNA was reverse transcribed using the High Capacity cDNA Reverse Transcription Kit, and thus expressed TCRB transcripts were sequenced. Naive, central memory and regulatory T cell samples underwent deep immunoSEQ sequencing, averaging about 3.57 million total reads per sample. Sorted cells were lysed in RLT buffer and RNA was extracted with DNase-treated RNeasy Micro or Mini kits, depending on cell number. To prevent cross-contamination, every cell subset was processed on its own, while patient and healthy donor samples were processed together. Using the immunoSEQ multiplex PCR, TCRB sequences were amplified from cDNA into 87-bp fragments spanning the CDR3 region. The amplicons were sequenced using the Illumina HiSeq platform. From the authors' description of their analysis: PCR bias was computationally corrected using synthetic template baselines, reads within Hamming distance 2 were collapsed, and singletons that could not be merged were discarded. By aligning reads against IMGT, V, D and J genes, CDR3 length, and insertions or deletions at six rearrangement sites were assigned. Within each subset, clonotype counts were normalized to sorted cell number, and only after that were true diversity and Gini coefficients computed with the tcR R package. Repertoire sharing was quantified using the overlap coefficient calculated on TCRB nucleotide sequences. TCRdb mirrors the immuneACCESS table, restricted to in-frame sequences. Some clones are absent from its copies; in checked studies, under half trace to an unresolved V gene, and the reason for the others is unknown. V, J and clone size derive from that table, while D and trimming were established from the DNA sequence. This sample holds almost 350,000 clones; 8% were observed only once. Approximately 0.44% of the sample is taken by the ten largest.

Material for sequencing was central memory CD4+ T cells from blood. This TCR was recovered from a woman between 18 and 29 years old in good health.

This receptor has the CDR3 CSVERQGGTEAFF. The DNA reads TGCAGCGTTGAACGTCAGGGGGGGACTGAAGCTTTCTTT. The sequence joins TRBV29-1 to TRBJ1-1; 7 central bases correspond to TRBD1. The CDR3, from cysteine to phenylalanine, totals 13 residues. The sequence is cut down to CDR3 DNA, 39 bases in frame from base 1. The germline V gene supplies CDR1 SQVTM and CDR2 ANQGSEA. Relative to germline, V is missing 2 bases and J is missing 5 bases, with 5 bases of the junction outside any gene match.